The 17 T cell receptor beta chains below were found in one sample sequenced in a study of shared clonotypes between healthy human individuals (dated by TCRdb to about 2020). Libraries were constructed by the immunoSEQ multiplex PCR assay. As stored in TCRdb, this immuneACCESS dataset retains in-frame rearrangements with V and J assigned. A fraction of the clones does not appear; measured against another copy, unresolved V genes explain less than half of the discrepancy, and the remainder lacks a known reason. The sample records roughly 2.5 million clones, 90% to 95% of which are singletons. The ten largest clones take up about 0.13% of the sample. Sequenced: naive CD4+ T cells sorted from blood. Reading the label with the study, this specimen's cell subset or site is: CD45RA+ positively selected. These receptors all stem from a man aged 18 to 30 in good health.

CDR3 residues: CASKSLDRLTGELFF. The CDR3, as DNA: TGTGCCAGTAAATCGTTGGACAGACTCACCGGGGAGCTGTTTTTT. V usage is TRBV19 and J usage is TRBJ2-2; tentatively, D is TRBD1 (6 bases). The CDR3 extends over 15 amino acids. V lost 7 bases and J 4 bases, leaving 16 bases between the germline ends. Germline loops: CDR1 LNHDA, CDR2 SQIVND (reference sequence). Full variable domain (rest looked up from reference TRBV19 and TRBJ2-2): DGGITQSPKYLFRKEGQNVTLSCEQNLNHDAMYWYRQDPGQGLRLIYYSQIVNDFQKGDIAEGYSVSREKKESFPLTVTSAQKNPTAFYLCASKSLDRLTGELFFGEGSRLTVL.

This clone was detected only once. CDR3 loop: CSVGGSYYEQYF. The CDR3 DNA reads TGCAGCGTTGGTGGCAGTTACTACGAGCAGTACTTC. The rearrangement uses TRBV29-1 and TRBJ2-7; D not resolved. CDR1 is SQVTM and CDR2 is ANQGSEA in the germline V gene. V was pared by 4 bases and J by 3 bases, with 10 bases between. The CDR3 has 12 amino acids.

The V and J genes are TRBV19 and TRBJ2-7; possibly TRBD2 for D (6 bases). CDR1 and CDR2 from the germline V gene are LNHDA and SQIVND (reference sequence). V shed 5 bases and J shed 2 bases, with 10 bases lying between them. The CDR3 is 13 residues long. The CDR3 DNA reads TGTGCCAGTAGTCGGGACTTAGCCTACGAGCAGTACTTC. It yields the protein CASSRDLAYEQYF. The full variable domain, rest sourced from reference TRBV19 and TRBJ2-7, is DGGITQSPKYLFRKEGQNVTLSCEQNLNHDAMYWYRQDPGQGLRLIYYSQIVNDFQKGDIAEGYSVSREKKESFPLTVTSAQKNPTAFYLCASSRDLAYEQYFGPGTRLTVT.

The chain is built from TRBV4-1 and TRBJ2-5; 8 nucleotides align to TRBD2. V lost 1 base and J lost 3; bases outside the gene matches: 4. The CDR3 sequence is 15 residues long. Germline V gene sequence: CDR1 MGHRA, CDR2 YSYEKL. For the CDR3, the DNA is TGCGCCAGCAGCCAAGTAGCGGGGCCAAAAGAGACCCAGTACTTC. Translated: CASSQVAGPKETQYF.

Written as DNA, the CDR3 is TGTGCCAGCAGTTTAGGACAGGGAAAGGAAGCTTTCTTT. This translates into CASSLGQGKEAFF. This chain uses TRBV27 with TRBJ1-1; 8 nucleotides line up with TRBD1. The CDR3 length is 13 residues. J gave up 8 bases and V 2 bases, and 4 bases lay outside the gene matches. Germline V CDR1 and CDR2: MNHEY, SMNVEV (reference sequence).

The J gene is TRBJ1-1, the V gene TRBV4-1; 7 positions agree with TRBD1. V trimming: 4 bases; J trimming: 0 bases; junction bases outside the gene matches: 5. The CDR3 consists of 15 residues. Germline V gene sequence: CDR1 MGHRA, CDR2 YSYEKL. CDR3: CASSPNRGLNTEAFF. The CDR3 DNA reads as TGCGCCAGCAGCCCCAACAGGGGACTGAACACTGAAGCTTTCTTT.

On this clone: Other DNA sequences in this sample translate to the same CDR3. This sequence joins TRBV18 and TRBJ1-4, with TRBD1 as a possible D gene (6 bases). V dropped 3 bases and J dropped 8 bases, with 10 bases sitting between them. CDR1 is KGHSH and CDR2 is LQKENI in the germline V gene. CDR3 length equals 13 residues. The CDR3 DNA reads TGTGCCAGCTCACCCCGACAGGACGAAAAACTGTTTTTT. Translation: CASSPRQDEKLFF.

The rearrangement uses TRBV7-2 and TRBJ1-2; weak D call: TRBD1 (5 bases). With 4 bases removed from V and 5 bases from J, the gap between germline ends came to 14 bases. Germline V CDR1 and CDR2: SGHTA, FQGNSA. There are 14 residues in the CDR3. CDR3 protein: CASSSPGAAYGYTF. The DNA for the CDR3 is TGTGCCAGCAGCTCACCCGGGGCGGCGTATGGCTACACCTTC.

V is TRBV28 and J is TRBJ2-7, with 11 bases lining up with TRBD1. The CDR3 loop spans 15 amino acids. J was trimmed by 5 bases and V by 10 bases; bases with no gene match: 13. CDR1 MDHEN and CDR2 SYDVKM come from the germline V gene. The CDR3 DNA reads TGTGCCATCGTGGAGGACAGGGGGCAATCGGACGAGCAGTACTTC. Its protein product is CAIVEDRGQSDEQYF. The full variable domain, in which reference TRBV28 and TRBJ2-7 provide the parts outside the CDR3, is DVKVTQSSRYLVKRTGEKVFLECVQDMDHENMFWYRQDPGLGLRLIYFSYDVKMKEKGDIPEGYSVSREKKERFSLILESASTNQTSMYLCAIVEDRGQSDEQYFGPGTRLTVT.

Concerning this clone itself: In the same sample, other DNA sequences code for this CDR3. The chain joins TRBV30 to TRBJ1-2, with a weak D call TRBD1 (5 bases). CDR3 length: 13 amino acids. The germline CDR1 and CDR2 sequences are GTSNPN and SVGIG (reference sequence). With 0 bases removed from V and 5 bases from J, the gap between germline ends came to 10 bases. In DNA form, the CDR3 reads TGTGCCTGGAGTGTAGGGACCGGGTATGGCTACACCTTC. It translates to CAWSVGTGYGYTF.

About this clone: Other nucleotide sequences in the sample specify the same CDR3. The rearrangement links TRBV5-1 to TRBJ2-7; D is unresolved. The CDR3 length is 12 residues. In germline, CDR1 is SGHRS, CDR2 YFSETQ. Between the trimmed V and J ends, which lost 0 bases and 6 bases, there was a span of 7 bases. CDR3 amino acids: CASSLDGGEQYF. The DNA for the CDR3 is TGCGCCAGCAGCTTGGACGGCGGCGAGCAGTACTTC.

The chain employs TRBV30 and TRBJ2-5; 7 bases agree with TRBD1. CDR3 length equals 13 residues. Looked up from germline, CDR1 is GTSNPN and CDR2 is SVGIG (reference sequence). In nucleotides, the CDR3 is TGTGCATTAGCCGGGACAGTCCAAGAGACCCAGTACTTC. Translated: CALAGTVQETQYF.

This chain connects TRBV11-2 to TRBJ2-2; perhaps TRBD2 as D (5 bases). CDR1 is SGHAT, CDR2 FQNNGV, per germline. Trimming took 4 bases from V and 3 from J, leaving 9 bases between them. The CDR3 totals 14 residues. CDR3 in DNA: TGTGCCAGCAGCTCTCAGCGGCACACCGGGGAGCTGTTTTTT. Protein sequence: CASSSQRHTGELFF.

In regard to this clone: Germline is not matched at one junction end, which may reflect a read error. This rearrangement joins TRBV7-2 to TRBJ1-5; D uncertain. Germline assignment: CDR1 SGHTA and CDR2 FQGNSA. This CDR3 comprises 11 residues. The CDR3 spells CASGLEQPQHF. CDR3 DNA: TGTGCCAGCGGCTTGGAGCAGCCCCAGCATTTT. The full variable domain, its missing parts supplied by reference TRBV7-2 and TRBJ1-5, is GAGVSQSPSNKVTEKGKDVELRCDPISGHTALYWYRQSLGQGLEFLIYFQGNSAPDKSGLPSDRFSAERTGGSVSTLTIQRTQQEDSAVYLCASGLEQPQHFGDGTRLSIL.

This sequence joins TRBV5-4 and TRBJ2-1; 14 bases are shared with TRBD2. CDR1 is SGHNT, CDR2 YYREEE, per germline (reference sequence). The CDR3 runs to 17 residues. After removal of 3 bases from V and 7 bases from J, the junction contained 9 bases not matched to a gene. The CDR3 nucleotides read TGTGCCAGCAGCTCATCGACTAGCGGGAGGGCCGGAAATGAGCAGTTCTTC. It translates to CASSSSTSGRAGNEQFF.

This clone occurred once. J is TRBJ2-3 and V is TRBV27; the match to TRBD1 covers 7 bases. Germline V lookup: CDR1 MNHEY, CDR2 SMNVEV (reference sequence). The CDR3 totals 14 residues. Trimming removed 2 bases from V and 5 bases from J; junction bases left unmatched: 4. CDR3 residues: CASSLIPGGDTQYF. CDR3 in DNA: TGTGCCAGCAGTTTAATTCCAGGGGGAGATACGCAGTATTTT.

As concerns this clone: At the DNA level, this CDR3 is encoded by other sequences in the same sample as well. The V and J genes are TRBV5-4 and TRBJ2-1; TRBD2 matches at 8 bases. The J segment lost 0 bases and the V segment lost 0 bases, leaving 2 bases of the junction unmatched. Germline assignment: CDR1 SGHNT and CDR2 YYREEE (reference sequence). This CDR3 contains 16 residues. The CDR3 DNA follows: TGTGCCAGCAGCTTGGCCGGGACTAGCTCCTACAATGAGCAGTTCTTC. It specifies CASSLAGTSSYNEQFF.